In its sample, the clone carrying this T cell receptor (beta chain) was seen once. Trimming took 8 bases from V and 5 from J; bases not matched to a gene: 7. The CDR3 loop spans 15 amino acids. Germline CDR1 reads ENHRY; CDR2 reads SYGVKD. This sample was taken from a study of preoperative IRX-2 immunotherapy in early breast cancer. Using immunoSEQ multiplex PCR, the repertoire was profiled, and TCRdb retains in-frame clones only, with some absent. The sample contains about 43,000 clones, about 95% of which appear only once. Treatment denoted: preoperative locoregional IRX-2 cytokine immunotherapy. The specimen comprised tumor tissue, sampled after IRX-2 immunotherapy. The chain uses TRBV10-3 and TRBJ2-1, with 12 bases identical to TRBD2. The source of this sequence is a human donor with breast cancer. CDR3 bases: TGTGCCATCCGACTCGGACTAGCGGGGAACAATGAGCAGTTCTTC. Translating gives CAIRLGLAGNNEQFF.